The 2 T cell receptor beta chains below come from one sample, sequenced in a study of shared T cell receptors in the human thymus. Sequencing used immunoSEQ multiplex PCR; TCRdb keeps in-frame clones, though not all of them. Of roughly 710,000 clones listed, 70% to 90% are singletons. This same sample was also part of a study on human thymus T cells.

The sample taken for sequencing was thymocytes. These receptors were taken from a girl under three years old with a congenital heart defect.

This clone was seen only a few times. The chain is built from TRBV11-2 and TRBJ2-1; unclear D gene. V was cut by 0 bases and J by 3 bases, with 21 bases left in between. Germline CDR1 SGHAT, CDR2 FQNNGV. The CDR3 totals 19 residues. As DNA, the CDR3 is TGTGCCAGCAGCTTAGAAAGGTCTCGGCTAGGCTCGAACTACAATGAGCAGTTCTTC. Translating it yields CASSLERSRLGSNYNEQFF.

This rearrangement joins TRBV5-5 to TRBJ2-1; TRBD2 is a possible D gene (5 bases). Per the germline V gene, CDR1 is SGHKS and CDR2 is YYEKEE (reference sequence). The V and J ends lost 4 bases and 4 bases respectively, with 9 bases between them. The CDR3 is 13 amino acids. The chain's CDR3 is CASSRGWYNEQFF. The DNA of the CDR3 is TGTGCCAGCAGCCGGGGATGGTACAATGAGCAGTTCTTC.